This T cell receptor (beta chain) is drawn from a study of beta chain features in type 1 diabetes. TCRB transcripts that were expressed got sequenced, as all of the isolated RNA had been reverse transcribed. The repertoire was sequenced with immunoSEQ multiplex PCR; TCRdb's copy has only in-frame clones and lacks some. The repertoire holds about 930,000 clones, with 15% to 20% as singletons. The CDR3 has 17 amino acids. The TCR was taken from a woman aged 18-29 years in good health. The J gene is TRBJ2-4, the V gene TRBV21-1; the DNA was not used to check the table's D call, TRBD1. TRBV21-1 represents a pseudogene. The sample was naive CD4+ T cells from blood. The CDR3 DNA reads TGTGCCAGCAGCAAAGTGGTCAGGTCGATAGCCAAAAACATTCAGTACTTC. Translation gives CASSKVVRSIAKNIQYF.